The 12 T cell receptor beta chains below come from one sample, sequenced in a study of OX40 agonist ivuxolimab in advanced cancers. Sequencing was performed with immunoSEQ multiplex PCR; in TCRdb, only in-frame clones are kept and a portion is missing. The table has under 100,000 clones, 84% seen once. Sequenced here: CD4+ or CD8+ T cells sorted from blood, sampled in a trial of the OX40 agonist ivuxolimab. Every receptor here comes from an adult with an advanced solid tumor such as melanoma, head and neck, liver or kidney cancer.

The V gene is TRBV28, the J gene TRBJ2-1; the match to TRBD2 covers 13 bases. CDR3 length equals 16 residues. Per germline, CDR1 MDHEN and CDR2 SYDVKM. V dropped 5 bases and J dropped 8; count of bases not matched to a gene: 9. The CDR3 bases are TGTGCCAGCAGTCAAACGGGACTAGCGGGGCTGGATGAGCAGTTCTTC. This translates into CASSQTGLAGLDEQFF.

The CDR3 spells CACWHQFNYGYTF. The DNA of the CDR3 is TGTGCCTGCTGGCACCAGTTTAACTATGGCTACACCTTC. The chain couples TRBV5-6 to TRBJ1-2; D is ambiguous. Germline CDR1 and CDR2: SGHDT and YYEEEE. The CDR3 contains 13 residues. Trimming took 10 bases from V and 1 from J, leaving 14 bases between them.

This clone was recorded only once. The CDR3 nucleotides read TGCGCCAGCAGCTTGGTCGGGGCCCGATTTGGAAACACCATATATTTT. Its protein is CASSLVGARFGNTIYF. The rearrangement uses TRBV5-1 and TRBJ1-3; D is perhaps TRBD1 (5 bases). The CDR3 has 16 amino acids. V lost 0 bases and J 3 bases, leaving 13 bases between the germline ends. Germline V CDR1 and CDR2: SGHRS, YFSETQ.

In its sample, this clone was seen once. CDR3 nucleotide sequence: TGCGCCAGCCTTCTGGGCGGGGGGTTGGGCACAGATACGCAGTATTTT. This codes for CASLLGGGLGTDTQYF. The chain links TRBV5-1 to TRBJ2-3; 8 bases agree with TRBD2. V lost 7 bases and J lost 1; bases outside the gene matches: 11. Per germline, CDR1 SGHRS and CDR2 YFSETQ. The CDR3 is made up of 16 amino acids.

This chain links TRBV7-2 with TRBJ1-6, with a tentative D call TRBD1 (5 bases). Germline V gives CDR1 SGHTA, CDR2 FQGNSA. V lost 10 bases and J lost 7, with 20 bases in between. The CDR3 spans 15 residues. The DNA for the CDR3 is TGTGCCACAAAAGGGGTCGAAAAATCCAATTCACCCCTCCACTTT. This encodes CATKGVEKSNSPLHF.

Here the CDR3 reads CASSRETSGTQYF. In DNA form, the CDR3 reads TGTGCCAGCTCACGAGAGACTAGCGGGACGCAGTATTTT. The chain uses TRBV18 and TRBJ2-3; TRBD2 matches at 10 bases. With V trimmed by 4 bases and J by 9 bases, 4 bases remained unmatched. The CDR3 is made up of 13 amino acids. Germline-derived CDR1 and CDR2 are KGHSH and LQKENI.

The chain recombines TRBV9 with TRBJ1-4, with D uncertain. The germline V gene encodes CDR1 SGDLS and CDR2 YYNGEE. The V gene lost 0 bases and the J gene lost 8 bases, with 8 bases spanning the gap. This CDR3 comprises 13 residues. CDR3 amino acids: CASSVGPLEKLFF. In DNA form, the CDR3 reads TGTGCCAGCAGCGTAGGACCCCTCGAAAAACTGTTTTTT.

This CDR3 is CASSLGGAGQPQHF. The CDR3 nucleotides read TGTGCCAGCAGCTTAGGGGGGGCGGGCCAGCCCCAGCATTTT. The chain carries TRBV7-2 and TRBJ1-5, with D possibly matching TRBD1 (6 bases). The CDR3 loop spans 14 amino acids. Germline CDR1 SGHTA, CDR2 FQGNSA. V was pared by 1 base and J by 7 bases, with 11 bases between.

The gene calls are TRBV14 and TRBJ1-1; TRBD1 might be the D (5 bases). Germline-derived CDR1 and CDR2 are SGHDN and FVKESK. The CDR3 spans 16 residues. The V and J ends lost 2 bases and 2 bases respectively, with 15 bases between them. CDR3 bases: TGTGCCAGCAGCCAAAGATCCGGGAGGGGAAACACTGAAGCTTTCTTT. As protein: CASSQRSGRGNTEAFF.

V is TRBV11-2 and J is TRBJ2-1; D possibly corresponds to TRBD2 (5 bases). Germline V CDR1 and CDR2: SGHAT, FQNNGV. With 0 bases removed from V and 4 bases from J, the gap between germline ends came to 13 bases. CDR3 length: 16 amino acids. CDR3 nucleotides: TGTGCCAGCAGCTTAGATCGAACTAGTTGGTACAATGAGCAGTTCTTC. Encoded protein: CASSLDRTSWYNEQFF.

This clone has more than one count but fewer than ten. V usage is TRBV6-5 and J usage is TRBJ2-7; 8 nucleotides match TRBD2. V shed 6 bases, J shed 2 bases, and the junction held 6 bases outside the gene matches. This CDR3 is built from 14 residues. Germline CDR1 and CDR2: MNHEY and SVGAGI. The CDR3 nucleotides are TGTGCCAGCAGCCTGGGACTAGGAGCCTACGAGCAGTACTTC. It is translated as CASSLGLGAYEQYF.

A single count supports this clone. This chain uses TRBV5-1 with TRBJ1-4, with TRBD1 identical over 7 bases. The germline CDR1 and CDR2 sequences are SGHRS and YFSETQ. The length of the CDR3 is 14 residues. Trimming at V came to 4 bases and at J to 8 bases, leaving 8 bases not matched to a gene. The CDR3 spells CASSPGQWEEKLFF. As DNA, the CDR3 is TGCGCCAGCAGCCCGGGACAGTGGGAGGAAAAACTGTTTTTT. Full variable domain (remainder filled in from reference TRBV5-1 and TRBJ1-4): KAGVTQTPRYLIKTRGQQVTLSCSPISGHRSVSWYQQTPGQGLQFLFEYFSETQRNKGNFPGRFSGRQFSNSRSEMNVSTLELGDSALYLCASSPGQWEEKLFFGSGTQLSVL.